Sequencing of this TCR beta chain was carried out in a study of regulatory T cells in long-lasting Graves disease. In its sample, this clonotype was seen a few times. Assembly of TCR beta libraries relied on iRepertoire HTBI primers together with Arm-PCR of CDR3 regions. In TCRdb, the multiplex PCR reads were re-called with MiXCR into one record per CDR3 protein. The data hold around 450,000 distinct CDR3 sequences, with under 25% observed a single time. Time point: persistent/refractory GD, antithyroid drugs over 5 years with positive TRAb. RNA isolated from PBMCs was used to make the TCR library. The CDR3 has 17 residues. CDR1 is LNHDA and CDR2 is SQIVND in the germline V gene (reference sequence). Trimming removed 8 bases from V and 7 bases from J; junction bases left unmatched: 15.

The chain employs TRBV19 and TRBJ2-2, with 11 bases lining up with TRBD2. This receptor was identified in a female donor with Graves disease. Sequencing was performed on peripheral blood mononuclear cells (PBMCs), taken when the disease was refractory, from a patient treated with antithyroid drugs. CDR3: CASQRRVAGGKVGELFF. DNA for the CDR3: TGTGCCAGTCAGAGGAGGGTAGCGGGAGGGAAGGTCGGGGAGCTGTTTTTT.